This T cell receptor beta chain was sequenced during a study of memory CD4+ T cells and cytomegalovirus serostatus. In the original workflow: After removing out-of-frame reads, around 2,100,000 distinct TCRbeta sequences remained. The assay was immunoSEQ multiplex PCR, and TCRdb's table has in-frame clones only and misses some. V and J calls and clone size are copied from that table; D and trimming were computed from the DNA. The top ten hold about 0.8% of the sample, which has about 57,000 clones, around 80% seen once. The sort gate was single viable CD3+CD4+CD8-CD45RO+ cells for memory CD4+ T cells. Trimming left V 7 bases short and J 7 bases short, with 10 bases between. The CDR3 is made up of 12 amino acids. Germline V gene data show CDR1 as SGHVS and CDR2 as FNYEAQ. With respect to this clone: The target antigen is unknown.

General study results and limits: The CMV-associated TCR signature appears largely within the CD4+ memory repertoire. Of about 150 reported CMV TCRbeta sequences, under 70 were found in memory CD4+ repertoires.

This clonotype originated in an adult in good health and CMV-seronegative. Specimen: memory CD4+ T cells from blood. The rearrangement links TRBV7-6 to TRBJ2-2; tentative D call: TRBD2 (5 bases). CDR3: CASTFGVGELFF. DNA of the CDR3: TGTGCCAGCACCTTCGGGGTCGGGGAGCTGTTTTTT.